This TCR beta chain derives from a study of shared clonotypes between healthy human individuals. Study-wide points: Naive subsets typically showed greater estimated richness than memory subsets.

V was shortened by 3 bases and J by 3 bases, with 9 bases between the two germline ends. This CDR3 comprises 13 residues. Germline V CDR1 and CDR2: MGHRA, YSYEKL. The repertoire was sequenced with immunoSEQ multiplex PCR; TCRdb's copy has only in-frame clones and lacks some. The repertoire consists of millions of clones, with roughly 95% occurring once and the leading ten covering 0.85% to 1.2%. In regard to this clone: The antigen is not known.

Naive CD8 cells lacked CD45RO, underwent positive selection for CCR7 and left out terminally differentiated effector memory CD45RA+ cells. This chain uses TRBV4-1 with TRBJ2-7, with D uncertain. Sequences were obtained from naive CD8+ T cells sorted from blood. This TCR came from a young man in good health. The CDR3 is CASSHDARYEQYF. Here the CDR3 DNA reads TGCGCCAGCAGCCACGATGCACGCTACGAGCAGTACTTC.